These 23 T cell receptor beta chains were sequenced from one sample in a study of OX40 agonist ivuxolimab in advanced cancers. Library preparation employed the immunoSEQ multiplex PCR assay. TCRdb's version of the immuneACCESS table is confined to in-frame rearrangements and falls short of the full clone set. An unresolved V gene accounts for under half of the shortfall where checked; the remainder is of unknown origin. Across this sample there are some 150,000 clones, with about nine tenths seen only once. The leading ten clones occupy 1.1% of the sample. The sample consisted of CD4+ or CD8+ T cells sorted from blood, taken in a trial of the OX40 agonist ivuxolimab. The receptors come from an adult with an advanced solid tumor such as melanoma, head and neck, liver or kidney cancer.

V is TRBV9 and J is TRBJ2-1; the D is unclear. Trimming removed 0 bases from V and 7 bases from J, with 5 bases in between. Germline CDR1 is SGDLS and CDR2 is YYNGEE. The CDR3 is made up of 12 amino acids. The CDR3 region has the DNA TGTGCCAGCAGCGTAGGGTTGAATGAGCAGTTCTTC. Amino acid sequence: CASSVGLNEQFF. Full variable domain (remainder filled in from reference TRBV9 and TRBJ2-1): DSGVTQTPKHLITATGQRVTLRCSPRSGDLSVYWYQQSLDQGLQFLIQYYNGEERAKGNILERFSAQQFPDLHSELNLSSLELGDSALYFCASSVGLNEQFFGPGTRLTVL.

The chain combines TRBV18 with TRBJ1-4; a weak D match, TRBD1 (6 bases). There are 16 residues in the CDR3. The ends were cut back, 6 bases at V and 4 bases at J, with 18 bases in the middle. Germline V CDR1 and CDR2: KGHSH, LQKENI. CDR3 DNA sequence: TGTGCCAGCTCGCAAAAAAAGGGGGAACTTAATGAAAAACTGTTTTTT. It encodes CASSQKKGELNEKLFF.

The V and J genes are TRBV19 and TRBJ1-1; possibly TRBD1 for D (6 bases). V gave up 10 bases and J gave up 1 base, with 19 bases separating them. Germline CDR1 LNHDA, CDR2 SQIVND (reference sequence). The CDR3 consists of 15 residues. CDR3 protein: CATVEGGLRNTEAFF. CDR3 DNA sequence: TGTGCCACCGTGGAGGGGGGGCTGAGGAACACTGAAGCTTTCTTT.

This chain joins TRBV19 and TRBJ2-5; 8 bases fit TRBD2. V lost 5 bases, J lost 5 bases, and 16 bases stayed unmatched. The CDR3 consists of 17 residues. Per germline, CDR1 LNHDA and CDR2 SQIVND (reference sequence). CDR3 DNA: TGTGCCAGTAGTCCCTGGGGTTTAGCGGGACGGGGGGAGACCCAGTACTTC. Amino acid sequence: CASSPWGLAGRGETQYF.

This rearrangement joins TRBV7-2 to TRBJ2-7, with 8 bases that match TRBD1. The CDR3 has 14 residues. Germline V gene data show CDR1 as SGHTA and CDR2 as FQGNSA. V lost 4 bases, J lost 2 bases, and 4 bases stayed unmatched. The CDR3 DNA reads TGTGCCAGCAGCTCGGGACAGGCGGCCTACGAGCAGTACTTC. It translates to CASSSGQAAYEQYF.

The chain has TRBV7-2 and TRBJ1-3; D may be TRBD1 (6 bases). The V gene lost 1 base and the J gene lost 1 base, with 14 bases spanning the gap. This CDR3 spans 17 amino acids. Germline CDR1 is SGHTA and CDR2 is FQGNSA. The CDR3 DNA is TGTGCCAGCAGCTTAGAGCGGGGGGCCTATTCTGGAAACACCATATATTTT. This sequence encodes CASSLERGAYSGNTIYF.

The genes are TRBV27 and TRBJ2-5; 13 bases agree with TRBD2. Germline trimming cut 1 base from V and 6 bases from J; bases unmatched to any gene: 5. CDR1 and CDR2 (germline): MNHEY, SMNVEV (reference sequence). The CDR3 is 16 amino acids. This CDR3 is CASSLWTSGSPKTQYF. As DNA, the CDR3 is TGTGCCAGCAGTTTATGGACTAGCGGGAGTCCCAAGACCCAGTACTTC.

The chain employs TRBV7-9 and TRBJ2-5, with 7 bases matching TRBD2. CDR3 length equals 12 residues. Germline assignment: CDR1 SEHNR and CDR2 FQNEAQ (reference sequence). V was pared by 8 bases and J by 3 bases, with 3 bases of the junction left unmatched. CDR3 residues: CASGGGKETQYF. The CDR3 nucleotides are TGTGCCAGCGGGGGGGGTAAAGAGACCCAGTACTTC.

The rearrangement joins TRBV11-1 to TRBJ2-5; D gene ambiguous. The V and J ends lost 5 bases and 5 bases respectively, with 9 bases between them. The CDR3 extends over 12 amino acids. The germline gives CDR1 SGHAT, CDR2 FQDESV (reference sequence). Here the CDR3 DNA reads TGTGCCAGCAGCGCAGAAGACGAGACCCAGTACTTC. The encoded protein is CASSAEDETQYF.

The rearrangement joins TRBV18 to TRBJ1-4, with D perhaps matching TRBD1 (5 bases). Trimming removed 2 bases from V and 0 bases from J, with 10 bases in between. This CDR3 contains 16 residues. The germline V gene encodes CDR1 KGHSH and CDR2 LQKENI. CDR3 amino acids: CASSPGTGATNEKLFF. CDR3 nucleotides: TGTGCCAGCTCACCAGGGACCGGTGCAACTAATGAAAAACTGTTTTTT.

The rearrangement uses TRBV7-2 and TRBJ1-4, with D perhaps matching TRBD1 (6 bases). With 5 bases removed from V and 5 bases from J, the gap between germline ends came to 15 bases. CDR1 and CDR2 from the germline V gene are SGHTA and FQGNSA. The CDR3 runs to 15 residues. CDR3 protein: CASSPQGSGNEKLFF. The CDR3, as DNA: TGTGCCAGCAGCCCTCAGGGGTCTGGGAATGAAAAACTGTTTTTT.

The CDR3 here is CASSFGSVTQPTRYEQYF. The CDR3 region has the DNA TGTGCCAGCAGCTTCGGGTCCGTGACACAGCCTACCCGGTACGAGCAGTACTTC. V is TRBV11-2 and J is TRBJ2-7; no clear D gene. Germline CDR1 is SGHAT and CDR2 is FQNNGV. The CDR3 has 18 amino acids. V lost 3 bases to trimming and J lost 4 bases, with 25 bases between them.

V and J are TRBV18 and TRBJ1-1; tentatively, D is TRBD1 (5 bases). V was trimmed by 0 bases and J by 1 base, leaving 6 bases between them. This CDR3 is 14 amino acids long. Germline assignment: CDR1 KGHSH and CDR2 LQKENI. The chain's CDR3 is CASSPPGQNTEAFF. The CDR3, as DNA: TGTGCCAGCTCACCACCGGGGCAGAACACTGAAGCTTTCTTT.

The rearrangement links TRBV2 to TRBJ1-2, with D possibly TRBD1 on 6 matching bases. The CDR3 is 17 residues long. V was clipped by 3 bases and J by 4 bases, with 21 bases between them. The germline V gene encodes CDR1 SNHLY and CDR2 FYNNEI. The CDR3 DNA sequence: TGTGCCAGCAGTGAGACAGCACAGGGAACCGGGGGCTATGGCTACACCTTC. This sequence encodes CASSETAQGTGGYGYTF.

This clone was picked up one time. The genes are TRBV15 and TRBJ1-1; D remains ambiguous. In germline, CDR1 is LNHNV, CDR2 YYDKDF (reference sequence). Deletions cut 0 bases from V and 10 bases from J, with 9 bases between. The CDR3 is made up of 12 amino acids. The CDR3 protein is CATSRDSAGAFF. DNA of the CDR3: TGTGCCACCAGCAGAGATAGCGCAGGAGCTTTCTTT.

V and J are TRBV7-2 and TRBJ1-3; D gene unclear. Trimming stripped 1 base from V and 2 bases from J, with 12 bases between. The CDR3 length is 16 residues. The V gene's germline CDR1 is SGHTA and CDR2 FQGNSA. The CDR3 DNA follows: TGTGCCAGCAGCTTAGTGGTCAGCCTCCCTGGAAACACCATATATTTT. Its translation is CASSLVVSLPGNTIYF.

This chain uses TRBV28 with TRBJ1-1; no firm D call. V was clipped by 0 bases and J by 1 base, with 9 bases between them. The CDR3 covers 15 residues. Germline V gene lookup returns CDR1 MDHEN and CDR2 SYDVKM. The CDR3 region is CASSLWSTANTEAFF. The CDR3 DNA follows: TGTGCCAGCAGTTTATGGTCAACAGCGAACACTGAAGCTTTCTTT.

This chain uses TRBV9 with TRBJ2-7; 8 bases line up with TRBD2. Trimming cost V 0 bases and J 5 bases; bases outside gene matches: 4. Germline CDR1 SGDLS, CDR2 YYNGEE. CDR3 length equals 14 residues. As DNA, the CDR3 is TGTGCCAGCAGCGTAGCAGCGGGAGTCAACGAGCAGTACTTC. Protein sequence: CASSVAAGVNEQYF.

V and J are TRBV6-4 and TRBJ1-4; TRBD1 matches at 7 bases. The V segment lost 3 bases and the J segment 8 bases; nucleotides outside the gene matches: 12. The CDR3 is made up of 16 amino acids. Germline V CDR1 and CDR2: MRHNA, SNTAGT. The CDR3 DNA follows: TGTGCCAGCAGTGAAAGGGGCGGAGGGGGCATCGAAAAACTGTTTTTT. Translating gives CASSERGGGGIEKLFF.

This chain links TRBV7-2 with TRBJ2-5, with D tentatively TRBD1 or TRBD2 (5 bases each). TRBJ2-7 explains the end of the DNA better; the J call may be wrong. CDR1 SGHTA and CDR2 FQGNSA come from the germline V gene. This CDR3 contains 14 residues. The CDR3: CASSSSGGFYEQYF. Written as DNA, the CDR3 is TGTGCCAGCTCCTCCTCTGGGGGATTCTACGAGCAGTACTTC.

This chain connects TRBV5-1 to TRBJ2-1; 8 nucleotides align to TRBD2. CDR3 length: 16 amino acids. Germline V CDR1 and CDR2: SGHRS, YFSETQ. The V gene end was trimmed by 4 bases and the J gene end by 10 bases; junction bases not matched to a gene: 16. Here the CDR3 reads CASSRGGTRTSGEQFF. CDR3 bases: TGCGCCAGCAGCCGCGGGGGGACTAGAACATCCGGGGAGCAGTTCTTC.

The chain carries TRBV11-2 and TRBJ1-4; D gene ambiguous. CDR3 length equals 14 residues. Germline V gene data show CDR1 as SGHAT and CDR2 as FQNNGV. Trimming stripped 1 base from V and 8 bases from J, with 11 bases between. The CDR3 sequence: CASSLVRREEKLFF. The CDR3 nucleotides are TGTGCCAGCAGCTTAGTGAGGCGTGAAGAAAAACTGTTTTTT.

The rearrangement uses TRBV28 and TRBJ2-1; the D is unclear. In germline, CDR1 is MDHEN, CDR2 SYDVKM. The CDR3 runs 10 residues. Trimming took 4 bases from V and 11 from J, leaving 6 bases between them. The CDR3 DNA reads TGTGCCAGCAGTTCACGGCAGCAGTTCTTC. Translating it yields CASSSRQQFF. The whole variable domain, filled in from reference TRBV28 and TRBJ2-1, reads DVKVTQSSRYLVKRTGEKVFLECVQDMDHENMFWYRQDPGLGLRLIYFSYDVKMKEKGDIPEGYSVSREKKERFSLILESASTNQTSMYLCASSSRQQFFGPGTRLTVL.